These T cell receptor beta chains were read from a single sample in a study of T cells after somatic rescue of genetic block. Libraries were prepared by immunoSEQ multiplex PCR; TCRdb keeps only in-frame clonotypes and omits some of them. The table has 9,500 to 15,000 clones, over 60% seen once; the top ten hold about 20%. Source material: peripheral blood mononuclear cells (PBMCs). These receptors all come from a boy younger than 18. Both conserved end residues are part of each CDR3. The D gene is left open where the match is weak. Size is stated for part of the rows, as once, few or many counts, or as a class when the clone is expanded.

.,TRBV18,TRBD1,TRBJ1-3,CASSPAETGRNTIYF,TGTGCCAGCTCACCGGCCGAGACAGGGCGAAACACCATATATTTT
.,TRBV5-1,TRBD1,TRBJ2-5,CASSLKGDRAQETQYF,TGCGCCAGCAGCTTGAAGGGGGACAGGGCCCAAGAGACCCAGTACTTC
.,TRBV6-6,TRBD1,TRBJ2-5,CASRLRQGSETQYF,TGTGCCAGCAGACTTAGACAGGGGTCAGAGACCCAGTACTTC
.,TRBV28,.,TRBJ2-3,CASSESNRAQYF,TGTGCCAGCAGTGAATCGAATCGCGCCCAGTATTTT
.,TRBV2,.,TRBJ2-1,CASSQNEQFF,TGTGCCAGCAGTCAAAATGAGCAGTTCTTC
once,TRBV9,.,TRBJ2-6,CASSDHTGNGANVLTF,TGTGCCAGCAGCGACCATACCGGGAACGGGGCCAACGTCCTGACTTTC
.,TRBV6-1,.,TRBJ1-2,CASSEASSFYGYTF,TGTGCCAGCAGTGAAGCTTCCAGCTTCTATGGCTACACCTTC
.,TRBV6-6,TRBD1,TRBJ1-4,CASSPVRDSEKLFF,TGTGCCAGCAGTCCCGTCCGGGACAGTGAAAAACTGTTTTTT
once,TRBV7-3,.,TRBJ2-5,CASSLGSRSGQETQYF,TGTGCCAGCAGCTTAGGGTCAAGGAGCGGACAAGAGACCCAGTACTTC
.,TRBV6-5,.,TRBJ1-5,CASSYSGRGKQPQHF,TGTGCCAGCAGTTACTCTGGCAGGGGCAAACAGCCCCAGCATTTT
.,TRBV6-5,TRBD1,TRBJ1-5,CASSYSDRALQPQHF,TGTGCCAGCAGTTACTCCGACAGGGCCCTTCAGCCCCAGCATTTT
.,TRBV19,.,TRBJ2-4,CASSIGGEEPQYF,TGTGCCAGTAGTATAGGTGGCGAGGAGCCTCAGTACTTC
.,TRBV30,.,TRBJ1-5,CAWSPSGWGHQPQHF,TGTGCCTGGAGCCCGTCAGGGTGGGGGCATCAGCCCCAGCATTTT
.,TRBV7-9,.,TRBJ1-2,CASSLAVGGREYGYTF,TGTGCCAGCAGCTTAGCCGTCGGGGGAAGAGAATATGGCTACACCTTC
.,TRBV28,TRBD1,TRBJ1-2,CASSFVLQGQGNYGYTF,TGTGCCAGCAGTTTCGTATTACAGGGACAGGGCAACTATGGCTACACCTTC
once,TRBV27,.,TRBJ1-6,CASSFGRAPNSPLHF,TGTGCCAGCAGTTTTGGCAGGGCACCCAATTCACCCCTCCACTTT
.,TRBV6-5,.,TRBJ2-2,CASRRGRNTGELFF,TGTGCCAGCAGACGGGGGAGGAACACCGGGGAGCTGTTTTTT
.,TRBV30,.,TRBJ1-5,CAWALGGAGQPQHF,TGTGCCTGGGCCCTTGGCGGCGCGGGTCAGCCCCAGCATTTT
.,TRBV6-1,TRBD2,TRBJ2-7,CASSEGWTSPTYEQYF,TGTGCCAGCAGTGAAGGTTGGACTAGTCCCACCTACGAGCAGTACTTC
.,TRBV7-9,.,TRBJ2-1,CASIGTYNEQFF,TGTGCCAGCATCGGGACCTACAATGAGCAGTTCTTC
.,TRBV10-3,TRBD1,TRBJ2-7,CAISSGTGLPEQYF,TGTGCCATCAGTTCCGGGACAGGGCTCCCCGAGCAGTACTTC
.,TRBV28,TRBD1,TRBJ2-7,CASRRGTGGYEQYF,TGTGCCAGCAGGCGCGGGACAGGGGGCTACGAGCAGTACTTC
.,TRBV7-9,.,TRBJ2-7,CASSLLATTYEQYF,TGTGCCAGCAGCTTACTGGCCACCACCTACGAGCAGTACTTC
.,TRBV30,.,TRBJ1-1,CAWRGDAQWGTEAFF,TGTGCCTGGAGGGGGGACGCGCAGTGGGGCACTGAAGCTTTCTTT
.,TRBV6-6,.,TRBJ1-6,CASSYRVGSPLHF,TGTGCCAGCAGTTACAGGGTGGGTTCACCCCTCCACTTT
few,TRBV11-3,TRBD1,TRBJ2-7,CASSLGQGDQRISYEQYF,TGTGCCAGCAGCTTAGGACAGGGGGACCAGCGGATTTCCTACGAGCAGTACTTC
.,TRBV7-6,.,TRBJ2-7,CASSSGAYEQYF,TGTGCCAGCAGCTCAGGGGCCTACGAGCAGTACTTC
.,TRBV18,TRBD1,TRBJ1-2,CASSSGTGNYGYTF,TGTGCCAGCTCATCCGGGACAGGGAACTATGGCTACACCTTC
.,TRBV27,.,TRBJ1-1,CASRPNSRAMNTEAFF,TGTGCCAGCAGGCCTAACTCGAGGGCCATGAACACTGAAGCTTTCTTT
.,TRBV28,.,TRBJ2-7,CASSFEALYEQYF,TGTGCCAGCAGTTTTGAGGCTCTTTACGAGCAGTACTTC
.,TRBV10-1,.,TRBJ2-1,CASSDGDEQFF,TGCGCCAGCAGTGATGGTGATGAGCAGTTCTTC
few,TRBV6-1,TRBD1,TRBJ2-5,CASSEWGQGGTQYF,TGTGCCAGCAGTGAATGGGGACAGGGCGGGACCCAGTACTTC
.,TRBV12-2,.,TRBJ2-2,CASRFRDSGNTGELFF,TGTGCAAGTCGCTTCCGGGACAGTGGGAACACCGGGGAGCTGTTTTTT
.,TRBV4-1,.,TRBJ2-6,CASSRGGGTSGANVLTF,TGCGCCAGCAGCCGTGGAGGGGGTACTTCTGGGGCCAACGTCCTGACTTTC
.,TRBV12-1,.,TRBJ2-1,CASSFISGSANEQFF,TGTGCCAGCAGCTTTATTAGCGGGAGTGCAAATGAGCAGTTCTTC
.,TRBV28,.,TRBJ1-1,CASSFPIGGLVGTEAFF,TGTGCCAGCAGTTTCCCCATAGGTGGGTTGGTGGGCACTGAAGCTTTCTTT
.,TRBV7-9,.,TRBJ2-3,CASSLAGTQYF,TGTGCCAGCAGCTTGGCAGGGACGCAGTATTTT
.,TRBV2,.,TRBJ2-7,CASRGIGPSRYEQYF,TGTGCCAGCAGAGGGATAGGGCCTAGCAGATACGAGCAGTACTTC
.,TRBV28,.,TRBJ2-2,CASRGSAVNTGELFF,TGTGCCAGCAGGGGGTCGGCGGTCAACACCGGGGAGCTGTTTTTT
.,TRBV5-1,.,TRBJ2-5,CASSLAGRGETQYF,TGCGCCAGCAGCTTGGCGGGGCGCGGGGAGACCCAGTACTTC
.,TRBV28,.,TRBJ2-3,CASSPGQRRTDTQYF,TGTGCCAGCAGCCCCGGACAGCGACGCACAGATACGCAGTATTTT
.,TRBV4-1,TRBD1,TRBJ1-4,CASSQGPRTGSEKLFF,TGCGCCAGCAGCCAAGGGCCAAGGACAGGGAGCGAAAAACTGTTTTTT
.,TRBV15,TRBD2,TRBJ2-5,CATSRENPGLARQETQYF,TGTGCCACCAGCAGAGAGAACCCGGGACTAGCGAGACAAGAGACCCAGTACTTC
.,TRBV6-1,TRBD2,TRBJ2-1,CASSELRGGSYNEQFF,TGTGCCAGCAGTGAACTACGGGGGGGCTCCTACAATGAGCAGTTCTTC
.,TRBV19,TRBD1,TRBJ1-3,CASSIKGQFISGNTIYF,TGTGCCAGTAGTATAAAGGGACAGTTCATCTCTGGAAACACCATATATTTT
.,TRBV6-6,.,TRBJ2-2,CASSPGRWTGELFF,TGTGCCAGCAGCCCGGGACGGTGGACCGGGGAGCTGTTTTTT
.,TRBV5-1,.,TRBJ2-1,CASSVNRWANEQFF,TGCGCCAGCAGCGTAAACAGGTGGGCCAATGAGCAGTTCTTC
.,TRBV28,.,TRBJ2-7,CASSFHYEQYF,TGTGCCAGCAGTTTCCATTACGAGCAGTACTTC
.,TRBV6-6,.,TRBJ2-7,CASSYGGMLNEQYF,TGTGCCAGCAGTTACGGGGGGATGTTAAACGAGCAGTACTTC
.,TRBV7-9,.,TRBJ1-4,CASSLYTTNEKLFF,TGTGCCAGCAGCTTATATACAACTAATGAAAAACTGTTTTTT
.,TRBV18,.,TRBJ2-7,CASSPPSTWYEQYF,TGTGCCAGCTCACCCCCCTCTACATGGTACGAGCAGTACTTC
.,TRBV7-3,.,TRBJ2-1,CASSLRGLTVRGPMDNEQFF,TGTGCCAGCAGCTTAAGGGGACTGACTGTCCGGGGCCCTATGGACAATGAGCAGTTCTTC
medium-sized,TRBV10-3,TRBD1,TRBJ2-7,CAIGQGGYEQYF,TGTGCCATCGGACAGGGTGGCTACGAGCAGTACTTC
.,TRBV19,.,TRBJ1-5,CASSGGNQPQHF,TGTGCCAGTAGTGGGGGGAATCAGCCCCAGCATTTT
.,TRBV6-1,TRBD2,TRBJ2-1,CASSEEAVNPGTSGSYNEQFF,TGTGCCAGCAGTGAAGAGGCCGTGAACCCTGGGACTAGCGGCTCCTACAATGAGCAGTTCTTC
.,TRBV11-2,.,TRBJ2-1,CASSRSGLHYNEQFF,TGTGCCAGCAGCAGAAGTGGACTACACTACAATGAGCAGTTCTTC
.,TRBV6-5,.,TRBJ2-7,CASSYGRVSYEQYF,TGTGCCAGCAGTTACGGTAGGGTCTCCTACGAGCAGTACTTC
.,TRBV10-2,TRBD1,TRBJ2-7,CASSRDRDQHEQYF,TGCGCCAGCAGCCGAGACAGGGACCAACACGAGCAGTACTTC